Listed here are 10 T cell receptor beta chains from one sample, sequenced in a study of shared clonotypes between healthy human individuals. Sequencing used immunoSEQ multiplex PCR; TCRdb keeps in-frame clones, though not all of them. Among around 2.5 million clones, 93% were seen once, and the ten largest hold 0.35% to 0.45%. Sequencing was carried out using naive CD4+ T cells from PBMCs. This sample's subset: CD45RA+ positively selected. The receptors here all came from a man younger than 30 in good health. Some clones in this sample may be carry-over from other donors' samples.

The rearrangement links TRBV2 to TRBJ2-7, with D perhaps given as TRBD1 or TRBD2 (5 bases each). V shed 4 bases and J shed 0 bases, with 13 bases lying between them. Germline V gives CDR1 SNHLY, CDR2 FYNNEI. The CDR3 has 15 amino acids. The CDR3 protein is CASSVGDGGSYEQYF. The CDR3 nucleotides are TGTGCCAGCAGTGTAGGGGACGGTGGCTCCTACGAGCAGTACTTC.

The chain carries TRBV5-5 and TRBJ2-6; 7 nucleotides match TRBD1. This CDR3 has 16 amino acids. The junction had 0 bases not matched to a gene; V was cut back by 0 bases and J by 0 bases. From germline, CDR1 is SGHKS and CDR2 YYEKEE (reference sequence). CDR3 nucleotide sequence: TGTGCCAGCAGCTTGGACAGGGGCTCTGGGGCCAACGTCCTGACTTTC. Translated: CASSLDRGSGANVLTF.

The rearrangement links TRBV5-4 to TRBJ1-2; tentatively, D is TRBD1 (6 bases). CDR1 and CDR2 (germline): SGHNT, YYREEE (reference sequence). The ends were cut back, 3 bases at V and 4 bases at J, with 19 bases in the middle. This CDR3 is built from 16 residues. In DNA form, the CDR3 reads TGTGCCAGCAGCTCCTCGACAGGACTCAATCCCTATGGCTACACCTTC. Amino acids: CASSSSTGLNPYGYTF.

The chain recombines TRBV30 with TRBJ2-4; 7 positions match TRBD1. Germline V gene data show CDR1 as GTSNPN and CDR2 as SVGIG (reference sequence). Trimming at V came to 4 bases and at J to 2 bases, leaving 5 bases not matched to a gene. The CDR3 totals 14 residues. The CDR3 sequence: CAWIPGQSKNIQYF. As DNA, the CDR3 is TGTGCCTGGATCCCGGGACAGTCCAAAAACATTCAGTACTTC.

The V and J genes are TRBV11-1 and TRBJ2-7; 11 bases are a match to TRBD2. After removal of 5 bases from V and 2 bases from J, the junction contained 8 bases not matched to a gene. The CDR3 has 16 amino acids. Germline V gives CDR1 SGHAT, CDR2 FQDESV (reference sequence). DNA of the CDR3: TGTGCCAGCAGCACGCGAATTAGCGGGAGGGCCTACGAGCAGTACTTC. Residues: CASSTRISGRAYEQYF.

The chain joins TRBV18 to TRBJ2-7, with unresolved D. Looked up from germline, CDR1 is KGHSH and CDR2 is LQKENI. The ends were cut back, 0 bases at V and 2 bases at J, with 8 bases in the middle. The CDR3 totals 14 residues. CDR3 in amino acids: CASSPPSIPYEQYF. The CDR3 DNA sequence: TGTGCCAGCTCACCACCGTCTATACCCTACGAGCAGTACTTC.

This chain links TRBV5-1 with TRBJ1-5, with D possibly matching TRBD1 (5 bases). The length of the CDR3 is 16 residues. From germline, CDR1 is SGHRS and CDR2 YFSETQ. Trimming cost V 0 bases and J 7 bases, with 17 bases left between them. The CDR3: CASSLGARGDGQPQHF. The CDR3 coding sequence is TGCGCCAGCAGCTTGGGGGCTCGAGGGGACGGGCAGCCCCAGCATTTT.

The chain combines TRBV5-4 with TRBJ1-3; D is possibly TRBD1 (5 bases). The CDR3 is 15 amino acids. Germline CDR1 and CDR2: SGHNT and YYREEE (reference sequence). The V end lost 3 bases, the J end lost 2 bases, and 12 bases lay between the germline ends. CDR3 protein: CASSWGSRAGNTIYF. CDR3 sequence (DNA): TGTGCCAGCAGCTGGGGGAGCAGAGCTGGAAACACCATATATTTT.

V gene TRBV9 combines with J gene TRBJ2-5; D gene ambiguous. The CDR3 loop spans 12 amino acids. V lost 0 bases and J 5 bases, leaving 5 bases between the germline ends. Germline CDR1 is SGDLS and CDR2 is YYNGEE. The CDR3 region has the DNA TGTGCCAGCAGCGTAGAATTTGAGACCCAGTACTTC. It encodes CASSVEFETQYF. The variable domain in full, with the rest retrieved from reference TRBV9 and TRBJ2-5, is DSGVTQTPKHLITATGQRVTLRCSPRSGDLSVYWYQQSLDQGLQFLIQYYNGEERAKGNILERFSAQQFPDLHSELNLSSLELGDSALYFCASSVEFETQYFGPGTRLLVL.

This clone has only one observation. This chain uses TRBV14 with TRBJ2-7, with D perhaps being TRBD1 or TRBD2 (5 bases each). The germline V and J ends were trimmed by 3 bases and 3 bases, with 15 bases remaining between them. This CDR3 is built from 15 residues. The germline CDR1 and CDR2 sequences are SGHDN and FVKESK. The CDR3: CASSQGPSDYYEQYF. The CDR3 region has the DNA TGTGCCAGCAGCCAGGGACCCTCGGATTACTACGAGCAGTACTTC.